A single sample is the source of the 32 T cell receptor beta chains below, sequenced in a study of T cell changes during pregnancy in multiple sclerosis. Method: immunoSEQ multiplex PCR; TCRdb's copy keeps in-frame clones and lacks some. The profile shows around 70,000 clones, 85% to 95% of them singletons. The sequenced sample was peripheral blood, obtained before pregnancy. All receptors come from a female donor with multiple sclerosis, enrolled in a pregnancy study.

This sequence joins TRBV7-2 and TRBJ2-3; D remains ambiguous. Trimming cost V 0 bases and J 0 bases, with 7 bases left between them. Germline loops: CDR1 SGHTA, CDR2 FQGNSA. This CDR3 has 15 residues. CDR3 bases: TGTGCCAGCAGCTTAGCGCGAGGAAGCACAGATACGCAGTATTTT. It translates to CASSLARGSTDTQYF. Together with reference TRBV7-2 and TRBJ2-3, the CDR3 gives the full variable domain: GAGVSQSPSNKVTEKGKDVELRCDPISGHTALYWYRQSLGQGLEFLIYFQGNSAPDKSGLPSDRFSAERTGGSVSTLTIQRTQQEDSAVYLCASSLARGSTDTQYFGPGTRLTVL.

The chain employs TRBV25-1 and TRBJ1-4; TRBD1 aligns across 9 bases. The ends lost 4 bases at V and 8 bases at J; junction bases unmatched: 8. The CDR3 loop spans 15 amino acids. Germline CDR1 is MGHDK and CDR2 is SYGVNS. CDR3: CASSGTGEFDEKLFF. The CDR3 coding sequence is TGTGCCAGCAGTGGGACAGGGGAATTTGACGAAAAACTGTTTTTT.

The chain couples TRBV4-2 to TRBJ2-7; 10 bases are shared with TRBD2. The CDR3 length is 15 residues. Germline trimming cut 0 bases from V and 7 bases from J; bases unmatched to any gene: 6. Per the germline V gene, CDR1 is LGHNA and CDR2 is YNFKEQ. In DNA, the CDR3 is TGTGCCAGCAGCCAAGACGTCAGCGGGAGGGGAGAGCAGTACTTC. Translated, it gives CASSQDVSGRGEQYF.

As DNA, the CDR3 is TGTGCCAGCAGTTTCAGGGAAGGGGCCGAGCAGTACTTC. It is translated as CASSFREGAEQYF. The chain joins TRBV28 to TRBJ2-7, with D possibly being TRBD1 (5 bases). Germline-derived CDR1 and CDR2 are MDHEN and SYDVKM. The ends were cut back, 3 bases at V and 6 bases at J, with 12 bases in the middle. The length of the CDR3 is 13 residues.

V usage is TRBV25-1 and J usage is TRBJ1-2; D gene ambiguous. Germline assignment: CDR1 MGHDK and CDR2 SYGVNS. There are 13 residues in the CDR3. V was trimmed by 1 base and J by 1 base, leaving 4 bases between them. CDR3 region: CASSEFLNYGYTF. The CDR3 DNA reads TGTGCCAGCAGTGAATTTCTTAACTATGGCTACACCTTC.

The V gene is TRBV7-2, the J gene TRBJ2-3; 14 positions match TRBD2. The germline V gene encodes CDR1 SGHTA and CDR2 FQGNSA. The CDR3 totals 15 residues. The trim removed 5 bases at V and 8 bases at J, leaving 6 bases unmatched. The CDR3 region is CASSPGLAGGGTQYF. Here the CDR3 DNA reads TGTGCCAGCAGCCCCGGACTAGCGGGGGGCGGTACGCAGTATTTT.

This CDR3 reads CASSSEGNTDTQYF. DNA of the CDR3: TGTGCCAGCAGCTCAGAGGGAAACACAGATACGCAGTATTTT. The genes are TRBV7-9 and TRBJ2-3, with TRBD2 as a possible D gene (5 bases). The V and J ends lost 4 bases and 2 bases respectively, with 10 bases between them. There are 14 residues in the CDR3. Germline values: CDR1 SEHNR, CDR2 FQNEAQ (reference sequence).

The genes are TRBV6-5 and TRBJ2-1; D remains ambiguous. V lost 2 bases, J lost 10 bases, and 12 bases lay in between. Germline V lookup: CDR1 MNHEY, CDR2 SVGAGI. CDR3 length equals 13 residues. CDR3 nucleotide sequence: TGTGCCAGCAGTTACGCGTCCCTGAGGGAGCAGTTCTTC. Its protein is CASSYASLREQFF.

The chain is built from TRBV6-6 and TRBJ1-1; D unclear. Germline V gene sequence: CDR1 MNHNY, CDR2 SVGAGI (reference sequence). V shed 2 bases and J shed 4 bases, with 11 bases lying between them. The CDR3 runs 14 residues. This CDR3 is CASSYTVSGTEAFF. CDR3 in DNA: TGTGCCAGCAGTTACACAGTGTCTGGCACTGAAGCTTTCTTT.

The chain's CDR3 is CASSLVGWGLNYEQYF. CDR3 nucleotide sequence: TGTGCCAGCAGTTTAGTCGGCTGGGGACTAAACTACGAGCAGTACTTC. The chain employs TRBV27 and TRBJ2-7, with TRBD2 matching over 7 bases. Looked up from germline, CDR1 is MNHEY and CDR2 is SMNVEV (reference sequence). The CDR3 has 16 residues. Losses at the gene ends were 2 bases for V and 3 bases for J; bases not matched to a gene: 10.

The chain links TRBV18 to TRBJ2-5; D not certain. The CDR3 length is 13 residues. Trimming removed 5 bases at V and 0 bases at J, with 7 bases between. CDR1 and CDR2 from the germline V gene are KGHSH and LQKENI. CDR3 coding DNA: TGTGCCAGCTCATTCCCTTACCAAGAGACCCAGTACTTC. As protein: CASSFPYQETQYF.

V gene TRBV18 combines with J gene TRBJ2-5, with D maybe TRBD1 (5 bases). With 1 base removed from V and 0 bases from J, the gap between germline ends came to 6 bases. The CDR3 totals 14 residues. CDR1 and CDR2 (germline): KGHSH, LQKENI. CDR3 loop: CASSPQGHQETQYF. CDR3 coding DNA: TGTGCCAGCTCACCACAGGGGCACCAAGAGACCCAGTACTTC.

The rearrangement joins TRBV7-2 to TRBJ2-1; no reliable D call. This CDR3 has 13 residues. V was shortened by 2 bases and J by 7 bases, with 9 bases between the two germline ends. Germline V gives CDR1 SGHTA, CDR2 FQGNSA. In DNA form, the CDR3 reads TGTGCCAGCAGCTTAAATACGGTAAATGAGCAGTTCTTC. As protein: CASSLNTVNEQFF.

The chain couples TRBV2 to TRBJ1-4; no clear D gene. Germline assignment: CDR1 SNHLY and CDR2 FYNNEI. The CDR3 has 14 amino acids. V shed 7 bases and J shed 5 bases, with 14 bases lying between them. The CDR3: CASKRARGNEKLFF. CDR3 in DNA: TGTGCCAGCAAGCGGGCTCGAGGAAATGAAAAACTGTTTTTT. The full variable domain, in which reference TRBV2 and TRBJ1-4 provide the parts outside the CDR3, is EPEVTQTPSHQVTQMGQEVILRCVPISNHLYFYWYRQILGQKVEFLVSFYNNEISEKSEIFDDQFSVERPDGSNFTLKIRSTKLEDSAMYFCASKRARGNEKLFFGSGTQLSVL.

This clone was seen only once. This chain uses TRBV7-3 with TRBJ2-1, with TRBD2 as a possible D gene (5 bases). Germline V gene lookup returns CDR1 SGHTA and CDR2 FQGTGA. The V end was cut by 1 base, the J end by 6 bases, with 13 bases between. There are 15 residues in the CDR3. The CDR3 spells CASSLNAGPFNEQFF. Here the CDR3 DNA reads TGTGCCAGCAGCTTAAACGCGGGTCCTTTCAATGAGCAGTTCTTC.

J is TRBJ2-7 and V is TRBV4-1; D might be TRBD1 (6 bases). This CDR3 region has 15 residues. Trimming pared 0 bases from V and 0 bases from J, leaving 9 bases between. Germline V lookup: CDR1 MGHRA, CDR2 YSYEKL. CDR3 in amino acids: CASSQDGTISYEQYF. In DNA, the CDR3 is TGCGCCAGCAGCCAAGATGGGACAATCTCCTACGAGCAGTACTTC.

The CDR3 DNA reads TGTGCCAGCAGTCCAGGGACTAGCGGTATCAATGAGCAGTTCTTC. Its translation is CASSPGTSGINEQFF. The gene calls are TRBV6-5 and TRBJ2-1, with 11 nucleotides matching TRBD2. The trim removed 5 bases at V and 6 bases at J, leaving 6 bases unmatched. Germline values: CDR1 MNHEY, CDR2 SVGAGI. This CDR3 has 15 residues.

The chain is built from TRBV6-4 and TRBJ2-5, with a possible D match to TRBD2 (6 bases). CDR1 and CDR2 from the germline V gene are MRHNA and SNTAGT. V gave up 2 bases and J gave up 1 base, with 14 bases separating them. The CDR3 spans 16 residues. CDR3 residues: CASSDEGRRGQETQYF. In DNA form, the CDR3 reads TGTGCCAGCAGTGACGAAGGTCGGCGGGGCCAAGAGACCCAGTACTTC.

Here the CDR3 DNA reads TGTGCCAGCAGCCTTTCGGGGGCTGGGGCCAACGTCCTGACTTTC. This encodes CASSLSGAGANVLTF. This chain links TRBV28 with TRBJ2-6; D is possibly TRBD2 (6 bases). From germline, CDR1 is MDHEN and CDR2 SYDVKM. With 6 bases removed from V and 2 bases from J, the gap between germline ends came to 11 bases. The CDR3 covers 15 residues.

V usage is TRBV7-9 and J usage is TRBJ1-4, with D uncertain. The CDR3 totals 15 residues. Germline assignment: CDR1 SEHNR and CDR2 FQNEAQ (reference sequence). V was shortened by 5 bases and J by 0 bases, with 10 bases between the two germline ends. The CDR3 region is CASSKGGATNEKLFF. DNA for the CDR3: TGTGCCAGCAGCAAAGGAGGAGCAACTAATGAAAAACTGTTTTTT.

The chain links TRBV5-1 to TRBJ1-3; 7 bases map to TRBD1. Germline loops: CDR1 SGHRS, CDR2 YFSETQ. V trimming: 4 bases; J trimming: 2 bases; junction bases outside the gene matches: 3. The CDR3 is 14 residues long. CDR3 sequence: CASSTGTAGNTIYF. CDR3 nucleotides: TGCGCCAGCAGCACCGGGACAGCTGGAAACACCATATATTTT.

The gene calls are TRBV27 and TRBJ2-3; TRBD1 is a possible D gene (5 bases). This CDR3 spans 15 amino acids. Between the trimmed V and J ends, which lost 5 bases and 4 bases, there was a span of 16 bases. The germline V gene encodes CDR1 MNHEY and CDR2 SMNVEV (reference sequence). In DNA, the CDR3 is TGTGCCAGCAGTGCTAATCCGGACAAACCAGATACGCAGTATTTT. It encodes CASSANPDKPDTQYF.

This clone came up once. The chain combines TRBV5-4 with TRBJ2-1, with D maybe TRBD2 (6 bases). Germline V gene data show CDR1 as SGHNT and CDR2 as YYREEE (reference sequence). Trimming left V 2 bases short and J 0 bases short, with 15 bases between. The CDR3 consists of 17 residues. The CDR3 DNA reads TGTGCCAGCAGCTTTAGACCGGGGGACTCCTCCTACAATGAGCAGTTCTTC. As protein: CASSFRPGDSSYNEQFF.

The chain couples TRBV4-1 to TRBJ2-3, with 10 bases fitting TRBD1. CDR3 length equals 17 residues. V gave up 0 bases and J gave up 3 bases; unmatched junction bases: 6. From germline, CDR1 is MGHRA and CDR2 YSYEKL. CDR3 sequence reads: CASSQEWGDRGTDTQYF. In DNA, the CDR3 is TGCGCCAGCAGCCAAGAGTGGGGGGACAGGGGAACAGATACGCAGTATTTT.

The V and J genes are TRBV28 and TRBJ2-7; 9 bases are a match to TRBD2. Per germline, CDR1 MDHEN and CDR2 SYDVKM. The CDR3 loop spans 15 amino acids. V was pared by 3 bases and J by 2 bases, with 5 bases of the junction left unmatched. This CDR3 reads CASSFSVAGAYEQYF. DNA of the CDR3: TGTGCCAGCAGTTTTTCGGTAGCGGGAGCCTACGAGCAGTACTTC. Drawing the rest from reference TRBV28 and TRBJ2-7, the complete variable domain is DVKVTQSSRYLVKRTGEKVFLECVQDMDHENMFWYRQDPGLGLRLIYFSYDVKMKEKGDIPEGYSVSREKKERFSLILESASTNQTSMYLCASSFSVAGAYEQYFGPGTRLTVT.

The V call is TRBV18, the J call TRBJ1-5; weak D call: TRBD1 (5 bases). V lost 3 bases and J 4 bases, leaving 13 bases between the germline ends. CDR3 length: 15 amino acids. Germline V CDR1 and CDR2: KGHSH, LQKENI. The CDR3 region is CASSPVQAPNQPQHF. CDR3 coding DNA: TGTGCCAGCTCACCTGTACAGGCACCTAATCAGCCCCAGCATTTT.

The J gene is TRBJ2-7, the V gene TRBV2; 10 bases map to TRBD2. Germline lookup yields CDR1 SNHLY and CDR2 FYNNEI. The CDR3 covers 18 residues. V lost 1 base and J lost 4; bases outside the gene matches: 13. CDR3 loop: CASSEVRASGRKRYEQYF. CDR3 DNA sequence: TGTGCCAGCAGTGAAGTACGGGCTAGCGGGAGAAAAAGATACGAGCAGTACTTC.

The genes are TRBV2 and TRBJ2-7; TRBD2 aligns across 11 bases. The CDR3 has 14 amino acids. Unmatched junction bases numbered 10, after V lost 8 bases and J lost 7 bases. CDR1 is SNHLY and CDR2 is FYNNEI in the germline V gene. The CDR3 DNA follows: TGTGCCAGCGGGGGTAGCGGGAGGGTCCGGGAGCAGTACTTC. Translating gives CASGGSGRVREQYF.

The chain joins TRBV6-6 to TRBJ2-5; a weak D match, TRBD1 (7 bases). V dropped 6 bases and J dropped 5 bases, with 16 bases sitting between them. Germline V lookup: CDR1 MNHNY, CDR2 SVGAGI (reference sequence). The CDR3 sequence is 14 residues long. CDR3 in amino acids: CASRGGQPGETQYF. CDR3 nucleotide sequence: TGTGCCAGCAGGGGGGGACAGCCGGGGGAGACCCAGTACTTC.

V gene TRBV7-9 combines with J gene TRBJ2-1; D is perhaps TRBD2 (7 bases). The CDR3 loop spans 15 amino acids. The V end lost 7 bases, the J end lost 4 bases, and 17 bases lay between the germline ends. Per the germline V gene, CDR1 is SEHNR and CDR2 is FQNEAQ (reference sequence). CDR3 nucleotides: TGTGCCAGCACCCTTAGGGGAGGGGGTTACAATGAGCAGTTCTTC. Translation gives CASTLRGGGYNEQFF.

The rearrangement links TRBV6-1 to TRBJ2-7; maybe TRBD1 (5 bases). The germline V and J ends were trimmed by 1 base and 3 bases, with 13 bases remaining between them. The CDR3 consists of 15 residues. Germline V CDR1 and CDR2: MNHNS, SASEGT. The CDR3 loop is CASSEGRDSYYEQYF. The DNA of the CDR3 is TGTGCCAGCAGTGAAGGTCGTGACAGTTACTACGAGCAGTACTTC.

The chain is built from TRBV7-9 and TRBJ2-6, with 7 bases identical to TRBD1. CDR3 length equals 19 residues. V gave up 7 bases and J gave up 2 bases; unmatched junction bases: 17. The germline V gene encodes CDR1 SEHNR and CDR2 FQNEAQ (reference sequence). Here the CDR3 DNA reads TGTGCCAGCAAAGAGCGTGGCCTCGGGACAGAGACTGGGGCCAACGTCCTGACTTTC. Protein sequence: CASKERGLGTETGANVLTF.